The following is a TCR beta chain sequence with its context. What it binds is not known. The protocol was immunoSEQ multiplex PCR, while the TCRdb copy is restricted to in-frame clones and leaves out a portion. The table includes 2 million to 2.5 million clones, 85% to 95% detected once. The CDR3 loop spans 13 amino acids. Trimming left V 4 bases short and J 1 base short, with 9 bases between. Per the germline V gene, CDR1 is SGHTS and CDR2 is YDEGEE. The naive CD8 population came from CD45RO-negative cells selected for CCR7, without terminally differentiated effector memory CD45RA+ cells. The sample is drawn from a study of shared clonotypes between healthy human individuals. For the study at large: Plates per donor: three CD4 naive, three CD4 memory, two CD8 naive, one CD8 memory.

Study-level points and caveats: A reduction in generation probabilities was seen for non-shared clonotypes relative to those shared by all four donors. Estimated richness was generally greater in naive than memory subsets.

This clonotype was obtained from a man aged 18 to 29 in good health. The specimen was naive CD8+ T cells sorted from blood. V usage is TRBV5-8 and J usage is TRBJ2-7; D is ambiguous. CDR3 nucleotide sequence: TGTGCCAGCAGCGGGGTGGGATCCTACGAGCAGTACTTC. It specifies CASSGVGSYEQYF.